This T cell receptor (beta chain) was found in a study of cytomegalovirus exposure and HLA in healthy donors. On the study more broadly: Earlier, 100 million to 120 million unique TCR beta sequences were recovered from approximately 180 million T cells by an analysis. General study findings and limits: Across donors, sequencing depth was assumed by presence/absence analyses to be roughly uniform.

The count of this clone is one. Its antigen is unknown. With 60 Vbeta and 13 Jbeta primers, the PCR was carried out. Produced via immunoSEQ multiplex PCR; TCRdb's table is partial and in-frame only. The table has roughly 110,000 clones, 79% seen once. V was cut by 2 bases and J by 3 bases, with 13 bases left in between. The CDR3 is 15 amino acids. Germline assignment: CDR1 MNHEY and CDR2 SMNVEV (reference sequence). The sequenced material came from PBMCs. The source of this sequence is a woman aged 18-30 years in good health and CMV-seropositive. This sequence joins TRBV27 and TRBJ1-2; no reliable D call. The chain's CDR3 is CASSLRLPTYYGYTF. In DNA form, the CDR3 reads TGTGCCAGCAGTTTAAGGCTGCCGACATACTATGGCTACACCTTC.